This T cell receptor beta chain originates from a study of blood T cell repertoires in COVID-19. Across the whole study: T cells, B-cell-depleted T cells, or PBMCs supplied cDNA or gDNA.

Under the authors' procedure: Nucleated cell number was recorded as an estimate derived from reference gene primer amplification. Using immunoSEQ multiplex PCR, the repertoire was profiled, and TCRdb retains in-frame clones only, with some absent. Clone size and V and J calls were adopted from that table, with D and trimming inferred from the DNA. Of around 480,000 clones in the sample, approximately 88% were seen once. Sequenced sample: peripheral blood. This receptor was taken from a woman aged 45 to 65 with COVID-19, enrolled during active disease.

CDR3 protein: CASRDYTSYEQYF. CDR3 coding DNA: TGTGCCAGCAGGGACTACACATCCTACGAGCAGTACTTC. The chain links TRBV12-3 or TRBV12-4 to TRBJ2-7, with TRBD2 as a possible D gene (6 bases). The CDR3 contains 13 residues. V dropped 6 bases and J dropped 1 base, with 10 bases sitting between them.